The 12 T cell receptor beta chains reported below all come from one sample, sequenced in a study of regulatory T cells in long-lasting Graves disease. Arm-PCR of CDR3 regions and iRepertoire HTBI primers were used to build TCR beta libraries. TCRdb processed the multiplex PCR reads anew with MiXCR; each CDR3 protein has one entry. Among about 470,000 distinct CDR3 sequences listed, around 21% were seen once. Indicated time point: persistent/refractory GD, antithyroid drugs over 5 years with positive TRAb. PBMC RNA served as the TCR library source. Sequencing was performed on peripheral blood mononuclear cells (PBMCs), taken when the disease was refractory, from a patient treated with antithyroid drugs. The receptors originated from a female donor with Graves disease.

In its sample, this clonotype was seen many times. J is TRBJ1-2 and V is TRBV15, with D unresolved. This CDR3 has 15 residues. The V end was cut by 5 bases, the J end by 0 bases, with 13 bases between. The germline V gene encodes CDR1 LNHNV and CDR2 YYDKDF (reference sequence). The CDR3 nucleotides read TGTGCCACCAGCGGTTACGGGCAGGCTAACTATGGCTACACCTTC. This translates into CATSGYGQANYGYTF.

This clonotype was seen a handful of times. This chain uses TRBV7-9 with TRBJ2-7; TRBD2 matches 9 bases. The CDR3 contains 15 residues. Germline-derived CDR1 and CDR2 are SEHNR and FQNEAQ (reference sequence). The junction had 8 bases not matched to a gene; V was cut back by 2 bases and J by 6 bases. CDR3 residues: CASSLIAGGLGEQYF. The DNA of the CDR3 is TGTGCCAGCAGCTTAATCGCGGGAGGGCTAGGCGAGCAGTACTTC. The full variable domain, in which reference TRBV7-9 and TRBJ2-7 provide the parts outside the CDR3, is DTGVSQNPRHKITKRGQNVTFRCDPISEHNRLYWYRQTLGQGPEFLTYFQNEAQLEKSRLLSDRFSAERPKGSFSTLEIQRTEQGDSAMYLCASSLIAGGLGEQYFGPGTRLTVT.

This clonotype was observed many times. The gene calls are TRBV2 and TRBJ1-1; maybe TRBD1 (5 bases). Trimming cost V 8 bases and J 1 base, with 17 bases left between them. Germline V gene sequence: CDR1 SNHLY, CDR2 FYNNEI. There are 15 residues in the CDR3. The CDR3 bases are TGTGCCAGCGCCTTAAGTGGGGGTTGGAACACTGAAGCTTTCTTT. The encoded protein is CASALSGGWNTEAFF. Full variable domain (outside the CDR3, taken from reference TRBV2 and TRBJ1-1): EPEVTQTPSHQVTQMGQEVILRCVPISNHLYFYWYRQILGQKVEFLVSFYNNEISEKSEIFDDQFSVERPDGSNFTLKIRSTKLEDSAMYFCASALSGGWNTEAFFGQGTRLTVV.

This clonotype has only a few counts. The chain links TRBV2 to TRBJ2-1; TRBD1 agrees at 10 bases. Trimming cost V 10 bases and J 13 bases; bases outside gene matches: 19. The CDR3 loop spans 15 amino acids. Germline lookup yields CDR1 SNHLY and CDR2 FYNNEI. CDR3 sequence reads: CATQGLLDRGLTQFF. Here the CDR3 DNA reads TGTGCCACCCAAGGCTTACTAGACAGGGGGCTGACCCAGTTCTTC.

Here the CDR3 reads CASGLYKTGGPTGELFF. The CDR3 DNA follows: TGTGCTAGTGGTTTGTACAAGACAGGGGGACCCACCGGGGAGCTGTTTTTT. The chain joins TRBV12-5 to TRBJ2-2; 9 bases fit TRBD1. Germline V gene data show CDR1 as LGHNT and CDR2 as FRNRAP. V dropped 2 bases and J dropped 4; count of bases not matched to a gene: 8. This CDR3 has 17 amino acids.

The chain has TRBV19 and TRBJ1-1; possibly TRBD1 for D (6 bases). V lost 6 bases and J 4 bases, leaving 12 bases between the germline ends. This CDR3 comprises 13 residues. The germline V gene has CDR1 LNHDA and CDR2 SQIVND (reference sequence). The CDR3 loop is CASRKSGVTEAFF. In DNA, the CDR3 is TGTGCCAGTAGGAAATCAGGGGTCACTGAAGCTTTCTTT.

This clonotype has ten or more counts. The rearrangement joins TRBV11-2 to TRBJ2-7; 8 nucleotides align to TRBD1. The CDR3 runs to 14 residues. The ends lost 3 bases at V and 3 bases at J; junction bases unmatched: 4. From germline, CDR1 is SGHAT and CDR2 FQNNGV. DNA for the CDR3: TGTGCCAGCAGCTTGGGGGGACAGGTCTACGAGCAGTACTTC. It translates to CASSLGGQVYEQYF.

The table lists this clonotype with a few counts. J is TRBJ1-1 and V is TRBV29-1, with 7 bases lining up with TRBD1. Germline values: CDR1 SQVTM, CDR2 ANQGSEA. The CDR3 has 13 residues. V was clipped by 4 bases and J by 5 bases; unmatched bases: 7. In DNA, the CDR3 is TGCAGCGTTGGGGGGACAGCGAGGACTGAAGCTTTCTTT. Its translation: CSVGGTARTEAFF.

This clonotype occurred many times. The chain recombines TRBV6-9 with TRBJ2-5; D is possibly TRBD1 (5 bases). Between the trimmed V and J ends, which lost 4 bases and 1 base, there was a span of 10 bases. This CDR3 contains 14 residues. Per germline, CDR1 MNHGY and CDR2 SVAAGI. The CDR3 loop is CASSSGNTQETQYF. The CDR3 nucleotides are TGTGCCAGCAGTTCAGGGAACACCCAAGAGACCCAGTACTTC.

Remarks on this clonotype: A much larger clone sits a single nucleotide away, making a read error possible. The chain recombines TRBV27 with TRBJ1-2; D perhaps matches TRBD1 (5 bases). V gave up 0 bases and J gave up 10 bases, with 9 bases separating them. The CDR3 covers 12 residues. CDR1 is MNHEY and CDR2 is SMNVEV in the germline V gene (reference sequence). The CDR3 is CASSLSGRDYTF. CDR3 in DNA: TGTGCCAGCAGTTTATCGGGGCGGGACTACACCTTC.

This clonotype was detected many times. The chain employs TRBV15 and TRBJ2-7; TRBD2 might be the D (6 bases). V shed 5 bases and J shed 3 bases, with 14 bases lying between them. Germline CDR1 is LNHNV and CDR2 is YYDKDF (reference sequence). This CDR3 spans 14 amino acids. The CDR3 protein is CATSPHGGFYEQYF. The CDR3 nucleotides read TGTGCCACCAGCCCCCACGGAGGGTTCTACGAGCAGTACTTC.

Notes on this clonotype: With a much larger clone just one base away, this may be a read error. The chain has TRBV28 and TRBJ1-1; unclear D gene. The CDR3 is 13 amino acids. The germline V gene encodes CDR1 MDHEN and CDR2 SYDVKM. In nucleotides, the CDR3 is TGTACCAGCAGTTTCGTTCCGAACACTGAAGCTTTCTTT. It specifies CTSSFVPNTEAFF.